One and the same sample provided the 25 T cell receptor delta chains below, sequenced in a study of γδ T cells in repeated Plasmodium falciparum infection. Gammadelta T cells were flow-sorted from PBMC into Vgamma9/Vdelta2+ and Vdelta2-negative populations for bulk analysis. TCRdb fed the multiplex PCR reads into CATT to redo clone calling. This sample yields 70,000 to 95,000 delta-chain clones, of which under 1.5% are seen a single time; more than 7% belongs to the top ten. Sequencing was done on a sample of gamma-delta T cells from blood. These receptors were taken from a pool of human donors (malaria-infected and uninfected, not separated).

This clone was found a few times. This DNA translates differently at residue 3 from the TCRdb protein, which is that of a much larger clone; a read error is likely, and the protein shown is the DNA's own translation. CDR3 nucleotide sequence: TGTGCTCCTGGGGAACTCAAACCTTGCCGATTGATCCTAAAGTACACCGATAAACTCATCTTT. It is translated as CAPGELKPCRLILKYTDKLIF. The rearrangement links TRDV1 to TRDJ1; D is perhaps TRDD3 (6 bases). The CDR3 has 21 residues. CDR1 is TSWWSYY, CDR2 QGS, per germline.

This clone was detected only a few times. TCRdb attributes to this sequence the protein of a much larger clone, which differs from the DNA translation at residue 12; a read error is likely, and the protein displayed is translated from the DNA. The rearrangement joins TRDV1 to TRDJ1; either TRDD2 or TRDD3 may fit D (5 bases each). Since TCRdb gives no J gene, matching the DNA to germline was used here to assign it. CDR3 length equals 20 residues. CDR1 and CDR2 (germline): TSWWSYY, QGS. The V and J ends lost 2 bases and 2 bases respectively, with 27 bases between them. CDR3 bases: TGTGCTCTTGGGGAATCATCCCTACGGCTGGGTGACCCTTTTACCGATAAACTCATCTTT. Translating gives CALGESSLRLGDPFTDKLIF.

This clone was found many times. The junction differs from germline at one of its ends, possibly a read error. Within the sample, other DNA sequences also encode this same CDR3. The genes are TRDV1 and TRDJ1, with TRDD3 matching over 8 bases. The J gene, absent from TCRdb, was called here by matching the DNA to germline. CDR3 length equals 27 residues. CDR1 and CDR2 (germline): TSWWSYY, QGS. In nucleotides, the CDR3 is TGTGCTCTTGCGGAACTAGTATTTTGTCTCCTAGGCCCCCCAACTGGGGGTCCTACTTTGTACACCGATAAACTCATCTTT. It codes for CALAELVFCLLGPPTGGPTLYTDKLIF.

This clone was observed many times. Since a far larger clone is one base different, this is likely a read error. The V and J genes are TRDV1 and TRDJ1; D might be TRDD2 (6 bases). Germline loops: CDR1 TSWWSYY, CDR2 QGS. The CDR3 loop spans 18 amino acids. In nucleotides, the CDR3 is TGTGCTCTTGGGGAATTAGTCCTACCCGTTGCGGGACCCGATAATCTCATCTTT. Its protein product is CALGELVLPVAGPDNLIF.

This clone appeared a few times. This DNA translates differently at residue 14 from the TCRdb protein, which is that of a much larger clone; a read error is likely, and the protein shown is the DNA's own translation. Other DNA sequences in this sample translate to the same CDR3. V and J are TRDV1 and TRDJ1; 9 bases fit TRDD2. This CDR3 is built from 19 residues. Germline trimming cut 3 bases from V and 6 bases from J; bases unmatched to any gene: 20. Germline-derived CDR1 and CDR2 are TSWWSYY and QGS. The CDR3 loop is CALGEGLSLPTEKCNKLIF. The CDR3 DNA reads as TGTGCTCTTGGGGAGGGGCTAAGCCTTCCTACGGAAAAATGTAATAAACTCATCTTT.

For this clone: TCRdb assigns this DNA the protein of a much larger clone, which departs from its translation at residue 20; this likely reflects a read error, and the protein shown comes from translating the DNA. J is TRDJ1 and V is TRAV38-2/DV8, with TRDD3 matching 12 bases. Because TCRdb records no J gene, it was assigned here through a match of the DNA to germline. CDR3 length: 24 amino acids. The germline gives CDR1 TSESDYY, CDR2 QEAYKQQN. CDR3 loop: CAYRSGPSYDYWGILKGYTNKLIF. The CDR3 region has the DNA TGTGCTTATAGGAGCGGGCCTTCCTACGACTACTGGGGGATACTGAAGGGGTACACCAATAAACTCATCTTT.

At least ten counts were recorded for this clone. The chain carries TRDV1 and TRDJ1; TRDD2 aligns across 9 bases. Germline V lookup: CDR1 TSWWSYY, CDR2 QGS. Trimming removed 5 bases from V and 7 bases from J; junction bases left unmatched: 23. CDR3 length equals 19 residues. The CDR3 region is CALGPTTSLPTGPGGKLIF. The CDR3 DNA reads as TGTGCTCTTGGGCCCACCACATCCCTTCCTACTGGGCCTGGGGGTAAACTCATCTTT.

Comment on this clone: A far larger clone lies a single base away; this is likely a read error. Additional DNA sequences in this sample encode the identical CDR3. The rearrangement joins TRDV1 to TRDJ2; D may be TRDD3 (5 bases). From germline, CDR1 is TSWWSYY and CDR2 QGS. The CDR3 has 17 amino acids. CDR3 sequence (DNA): TGTGCCCTTGGGGAAGTAGTACTGGATCCAGTGACAGCACAACTCTTCTTT. This translates into CALGEVVLDPVTAQLFF.

Worth noting for this clone: The protein given by TCRdb reflects a much larger clone and differs at residue 3 from this DNA's translation, likely from a read error; the protein shown is the DNA's translation. The V gene is TRDV2, the J gene TRDJ1; the D gene is possibly TRDD3 (6 bases). CDR1 is GEAIGNYY and CDR2 is EKD in the germline V gene. The CDR3 runs 16 residues. DNA of the CDR3: TGTGCCAGTGACGACATGTCCCCGGGACGGGATAGGGGACTCATCTTT. Encoded protein: CASDDMSPGRDRGLIF.

This clone was counted between two and nine times. A far larger clone is one base from this, pointing to a likely read error. The sample has other DNA sequences that encode this CDR3 too. CDR3 nucleotide sequence: TGTGCCTGTGACACCGACAACTGGGGGATACGCGTCTTACCAATCACACCCCCTCGGATCTTC. It yields the protein CACDTDNWGIRVLPITPPRIF. The V gene call reads TRDV2; no J gene was called; TRDD3 is the table's D call, not checked against the DNA. The CDR3 loop spans 21 amino acids. Germline CDR1 GEAIGNYY, CDR2 EKD.

There are a few counts of this clone. The protein that TCRdb holds for this DNA derives from a much larger clone and differs from the translated DNA at residue 10, which likely indicates a read error; the protein shown here is translated from the DNA. V usage is TRDV2 and J usage is TRDJ1, with a tentative D call TRDD3 (5 bases). The J gene, left out of TCRdb, was set here by checking the DNA against germline. The CDR3 is 18 residues long. V was pared by 3 bases and J by 7 bases, with 29 bases between. In germline, CDR1 is GEAIGNYY, CDR2 EKD. The CDR3 region has the DNA TGTGCCTGTGACCCAGCCTCCTCGGGGGGTAGGCAGCCCGGTAAACTCATCTTT. This translates into CACDPASSGGRQPGKLIF.

This clone occurred a few times. The mismatch at residue 13 between this DNA's translation and the TCRdb protein of a much larger clone likely reflects a read error; the protein shown is translated from the DNA. With the J gene uncalled, the V gene is TRDV3. CDR1 and CDR2 (germline): TVYSNPD, GDNSRS (reference sequence). This CDR3 region has 15 residues. In nucleotides, the CDR3 is TGTGCCTTTGGGTCTTCCTATTCCCATCGGGGGAAACCCATCTTT. Translation: CAFGSSYSHRGKPIF.

This clone is deemed medium-sized. Other DNA sequences within the sample encode an identical CDR3. V and J are TRDV1 and TRDJ2; D is unresolved. V was cut by 2 bases and J by 8 bases, with 12 bases left in between. Germline CDR1 is TSWWSYY and CDR2 is QGS. This CDR3 contains 14 residues. CDR3 sequence reads: CALGENALEAQLFF. The CDR3 DNA is TGTGCTCTTGGGGAAAATGCCCTGGAGGCACAACTCTTCTTT.

This clone was detected only once. The rearrangement joins TRDV3 to TRDJ1; 12 bases match TRDD3. Here the J gene came from matching the DNA to germline, since TCRdb omits it. Germline assignment: CDR1 TVYSNPD and CDR2 GDNSRS (reference sequence). The CDR3 runs 19 residues. The junction had 25 bases not matched to a gene; V was cut back by 3 bases and J by 8 bases. In DNA form, the CDR3 reads TGTGCCTTCCGGAGTTTCCTACCGGTCGGCCTGGGGGATACGGAAAAACTCATCTTT. It specifies CAFRSFLPVGLGDTEKLIF.

This clone was observed a handful of times. A read error is the likely source, as a far larger clone sits one nucleotide away. Additional DNA sequences in this sample encode the identical CDR3. The CDR3 protein is CALGEGYLRSGGYADKLIF. In nucleotides, the CDR3 is TGTGCTCTTGGGGAAGGGTATCTACGCTCTGGAGGATACGCCGATAAACTCATCTTT. V is TRDV1 and J is TRDJ1; 7 bases map to TRDD3. No J gene was available from TCRdb, and it was assigned here by a germline match of the DNA. V lost 2 bases, J lost 3 bases, and 18 bases stayed unmatched. Germline V lookup: CDR1 TSWWSYY, CDR2 QGS. This CDR3 comprises 19 residues.

This clone has a count of ten or more. The rearrangement links TRDV1 to TRDJ1; D perhaps matches TRDD2 (9 bases). TCRdb supplies no J gene; here it was assigned by aligning the nucleotide sequence to germline. Trimming removed 4 bases at V and 2 bases at J, with 29 bases between. In germline, CDR1 is TSWWSYY, CDR2 QGS. CDR3 length: 20 residues. This CDR3 is CALGVPPSYVVGYVTDKLIF. CDR3 in DNA: TGTGCTCTTGGGGTCCCCCCTTCCTACGTTGTGGGATACGTGACCGATAAACTCATCTTT.

This clone was observed many times. This likely came from a read error, as a far larger clone is one base away. The same CDR3 can be traced to other DNA sequences in this sample. This chain uses TRDV2 with TRDJ1, with D uncertain. The CDR3 contains 14 residues. Germline assignment: CDR1 GEAIGNYY and CDR2 EKD. The CDR3 spells CACDTGTCTDKLIF. DNA of the CDR3: TGTGCCTGCGACACCGGTACCTGCACCGATAAACTCATCTTT.

With regard to this clone: TCRdb lists the protein of a much larger clone for this DNA, which differs at residue 10, so this is likely a read error; the protein given here is translated from the DNA itself. V and J are TRDV1 and TRDJ1, with 12 bases aligning to TRDD3. TCRdb offers no J gene call, so here the DNA was matched to germline to obtain one. CDR1 is TSWWSYY, CDR2 QGS, per germline. CDR3 length: 23 amino acids. Trimming at V came to 0 bases and at J to 0 bases, leaving 20 bases not matched to a gene. The CDR3 sequence is CALGELEGFPRSYWGIHTDKLIF. CDR3 coding DNA: TGTGCTCTTGGGGAACTAGAAGGCTTCCCACGTTCATACTGGGGGATACACACCGATAAACTCATCTTT.

Notes on this clone: A far larger clone is one nucleotide away, so this likely arose from a read error. Distinct nucleotide sequences in the sample also encode this CDR3. J is TRDJ1 and V is TRDV2, with D tentatively TRDD3 (6 bases). TCRdb carries no J gene annotation; the J gene was assigned here by matching the DNA with germline. The CDR3 has 15 residues. Germline CDR1 is GEAIGNYY and CDR2 is EKD. CDR3 sequence reads: CACDTGDLYTDKLIF. CDR3 nucleotide sequence: TGTGCCTGCGACACGGGGGACCTCTACACCGATAAACTCATCTTT.

A note on this clone: Translating this DNA gives a protein that differs at residue 18 from the TCRdb one, which belongs to a much larger clone; a read error is likely, and the protein shown is this translation. This chain connects TRDV2 to TRDJ3; 13 bases fit TRDD3. Germline V gene data show CDR1 as GEAIGNYY and CDR2 as EKD. The CDR3 extends over 23 amino acids. The CDR3: CACDTVSGLGDTRSSWDARQMFF. The CDR3 bases are TGTGCCTGTGACACCGTTTCGGGACTGGGGGATACGCGGAGCTCCTGGGACGCCCGACAGATGTTTTTC.

About this clone itself: The protein that TCRdb holds for this DNA derives from a much larger clone and differs from the translated DNA at residue 18, which likely indicates a read error; the protein shown here is translated from the DNA. No J gene call was made, and the V gene is TRDV2; the D call of TRDD3 is as the table states it, not checked on the DNA. Germline V CDR1 and CDR2: GEAIGNYY, EKD. The CDR3 runs 19 residues. For the CDR3, the DNA is TGTGCCTGTGACCCGCTTCCTACCTTACGACTGGGGGATACCTCAAAACTCACCTTT. This translates into CACDPLPTLRLGDTSKLTF.

Regarding this clone: Since a far larger clone is one base different, this is likely a read error. The sample has other DNA sequences that encode this CDR3 too. The chain combines TRDV2 with TRDJ1; 8 bases are shared with TRDD3. The J gene comes from matching the DNA to germline here; TCRdb lacks it. In germline, CDR1 is GEAIGNYY, CDR2 EKD. J gave up 0 bases and V 0 bases, and 5 bases lay outside the gene matches. The CDR3 contains 16 residues. The CDR3 bases are TGTGCCTGTGACACCGGTACTGGGGGGTACACCGATAAACTCATCTTT. This codes for CACDTGTGGYTDKLIF.

The table lists this clone with a few counts. The protein TCRdb lists belongs to a much larger clone and differs from this DNA's translation at residue 16, which points to a read error; the protein shown is made from the DNA. The CDR3 DNA reads as TGTGCTCTTGGGGAACTGGGATCAAGTCGTACTGGGGGATACGTCGGCACCGATAAACTCATCTTT. This codes for CALGELGSSRTGGYVGTDKLIF. The chain combines TRDV1 with TRDJ1; 13 nucleotides agree with TRDD3. Germline V lookup: CDR1 TSWWSYY, CDR2 QGS. Unmatched junction bases numbered 17, after V lost 0 bases and J lost 1 base. The CDR3 has 22 amino acids.

As concerns this clone: The translation of this DNA and the TCRdb protein of a much larger clone differ at residue 8, probably owing to a read error; the protein shown here is translated from the DNA. This chain joins TRDV1 and TRDJ1; D ambiguous. Germline V CDR1 and CDR2: TSWWSYY, QGS. V was cut by 3 bases and J by 2 bases, with 10 bases left in between. The CDR3 length is 14 residues. CDR3 amino acids: CALGDTIRTDKLIF. CDR3 nucleotide sequence: TGTGCTCTTGGGGACACGATTCGTACCGATAAACTCATCTTT.

Comment on this clone: A far bigger clonotype differs at one base, so this is likely a read error. At the DNA level, this CDR3 is encoded by other sequences in the same sample as well. This chain joins TRDV2 and TRDJ1; 9 nucleotides agree with TRDD3. TCRdb is silent on the J gene; assignment here came from matching the DNA to germline. Germline V lookup: CDR1 GEAIGNYY, CDR2 EKD. CDR3 length: 18 residues. V shed 2 bases, J shed 2 bases, and the junction held 14 bases outside the gene matches. CDR3 DNA: TGTGCCTGTGACAAGGGGGATACAGCCACATCGCAGACCGATAAACTCATCTTT. Translating it yields CACDKGDTATSQTDKLIF.